The TCR beta chain under discussion was sequenced for a study of CD8 T cells in ankylosing spondylitis. The germline gives CDR1 MNHEY, CDR2 SVGEGT. The V and J ends lost 2 bases and 0 bases, in that order; junction bases with no gene match: 4. The CDR3 is 16 amino acids. TCRdb re-analysed the 5' RACE reads in MiXCR, keeping a single row per CDR3 protein. The table includes under 450,000 distinct CDR3 sequences, 17% detected once. Concerning this clonotype itself: Its antigen remains unknown.

Findings of the study overall: Reportedly, significant enrichment of disease-linked clones occurred in matched ankylosing spondylitis synovial fluid. For ankylosing spondylitis blood, a TCR beta motif of about eight highly homologous variants appeared characteristic. Some of these motif variants have turned up before, in reports on reactive arthritis synovial fluid and blood. Within peripheral blood, clones linked to disease were CD8+ and relatively rare.

The V call is TRBV6-2 or TRBV6-3, the J call TRBJ1-5, with 7 nucleotides matching TRBD1. The sequencing input was blood, either unsorted or a sorted T cell fraction (not recorded which). The TCR was taken from a male donor with ankylosing spondylitis. CDR3 coding DNA: TGTGCCAGCAGTTACATGGGACAGTCTAGCAATCAGCCCCAGCATTTT. This encodes CASSYMGQSSNQPQHF.